Shown below are 7 T cell receptor beta chains from a single sample sequenced in a study of T cells after yellow fever vaccination. One entry per CDR3 protein results from TCRdb running MiXCR on the 5' RACE reads. The data contain 400,000 to 450,000 distinct CDR3 sequences, approximately 19% of them singletons. Sequenced here: PBMCs, sampled before the yellow fever booster vaccination. The receptors come from a young man who received the YFV17D yellow fever vaccine.

CDR3 in DNA: TGCGCCAGCAGCCGTCTACCAGGACAGCTTAGCAATCAGCCCCAGCATTTT. Translating it yields CASSRLPGQLSNQPQHF. J is TRBJ1-5 and V is TRBV5-1; the D gene is possibly TRBD1 (6 bases). The CDR3 sequence is 17 residues long. Germline lookup yields CDR1 SGHRS and CDR2 YFSETQ. The V end was cut by 4 bases, the J end by 0 bases, with 17 bases between. Variable domain in full (rest from reference TRBV5-1 and TRBJ1-5): KAGVTQTPRYLIKTRGQQVTLSCSPISGHRSVSWYQQTPGQGLQFLFEYFSETQRNKGNFPGRFSGRQFSNSRSEMNVSTLELGDSALYLCASSRLPGQLSNQPQHFGDGTRLSIL.

This clonotype was seen at least ten times. The gene calls are TRBV20-1 and TRBJ2-3, with 10 positions matching TRBD2. CDR1 is DFQATT, CDR2 SNEGSKA, per germline (reference sequence). Trimming took 5 bases from V and 1 from J; bases not matched to a gene: 3. The CDR3 runs 14 residues. The CDR3 sequence: CSASGTSGTDTQYF. DNA for the CDR3: TGCAGTGCTTCAGGGACTAGCGGCACAGATACGCAGTATTTT.

The rearrangement joins TRBV6-5 to TRBJ2-5, with no clear D. Germline V gene data show CDR1 as MNHEY and CDR2 as SVGAGI. The CDR3 is 12 amino acids. V was trimmed by 0 bases and J by 7 bases, leaving 6 bases between them. In DNA, the CDR3 is TGTGCCAGCAGTTACTCGTGGGGGACCCAGTACTTC. Encoded protein: CASSYSWGTQYF.

The rearrangement links TRBV7-9 to TRBJ2-5, with 7 positions matching TRBD1. The CDR3 is 13 amino acids. CDR1 is SEHNR and CDR2 is FQNEAQ in the germline V gene (reference sequence). V trimming: 5 bases; J trimming: 5 bases; junction bases outside the gene matches: 5. CDR3 protein: CASSLGTAETQYF. In DNA form, the CDR3 reads TGTGCCAGCAGCCTCGGGACAGCGGAGACCCAGTACTTC.

This clonotype was found a few times. The chain couples TRBV7-2 to TRBJ2-5; 10 positions match TRBD1. The CDR3 is 15 amino acids. Trimming cost V 1 base and J 5 bases; bases outside gene matches: 4. Germline V gives CDR1 SGHTA, CDR2 FQGNSA. The CDR3 DNA reads TGTGCCAGCAGCTTAGGGGGACAGGGGCCGGAGACCCAGTACTTC. Translating gives CASSLGGQGPETQYF.

CDR3 DNA sequence: TGTGCCAGCAGCACGAATAATTGGTCCTACGAGCAGTACTTC. Its translation is CASSTNNWSYEQYF. The chain has TRBV3-1 and TRBJ2-7; no clear D gene. The germline CDR1 and CDR2 sequences are LGHDT and YNNKEL (reference sequence). This CDR3 has 14 amino acids. V dropped 5 bases and J dropped 1 base, with 12 bases sitting between them.

V is TRBV24-1 and J is TRBJ2-3; 10 bases match TRBD1. CDR3 size: 13 residues. Germline trimming cut 9 bases from V and 4 bases from J; bases unmatched to any gene: 3. Per germline, CDR1 KGHDR and CDR2 SFDVKD. Written as DNA, the CDR3 is TGTGCCACCCTCGACAGGGGGCCAGATACGCAGTATTTT. Translation gives CATLDRGPDTQYF.